Listed here is a single T cell receptor (beta chain). Its antigen is currently unknown. These data belong to a study of CD8 T cells in ankylosing spondylitis. Study observations and caveats: Significantly higher representation of disease-linked clones was reported for matched ankylosing spondylitis synovial fluid.

One entry per CDR3 protein results from TCRdb running MiXCR on the 5' RACE reads. The sample lists approximately 220,000 distinct CDR3 sequences; about 26% were seen once. The CDR3 is 16 residues long. Trimming took 4 bases from V and 4 from J; bases not matched to a gene: 11. In germline, CDR1 is SGHRS, CDR2 YFSETQ. The sequencing sample was made of blood, either unsorted or a sorted T cell fraction (not recorded which). This chain joins TRBV5-1 and TRBJ2-3, with 8 bases that match TRBD2. This TCR came from a male donor with ankylosing spondylitis or in good health (not recorded which). The CDR3 is CASSPGVAGTSDTQYF. The CDR3 DNA reads TGCGCCAGCAGCCCCGGGGTAGCGGGAACCTCAGATACGCAGTATTTT.